This T cell receptor (beta chain) originates from a study of Ad26.COV2.S vaccination and SARS-CoV-2 variants. Overall study context: Doses of Ad26.COV2.S were injected into muscle once or twice, 56 days apart. Broader study findings: With respect to non-spike TCR breadth, vaccine and placebo recipients were similar.

This clone was counted only a few times. Its antigen is unknown. The sample's treatment: about 20 received Ad26.COV2.S at low or high dose, single or two shots; about five received placebo; per-sample allocation not given. Following the first vaccine or placebo injection, samples were taken on day 63. Recruitment in Boston yielded a donor of adult age, 18-55 years. This CDR3 has 10 residues. Trimming shortened V by 7 bases and J by 3 bases, and 2 bases separated the two germline ends. The germline CDR1 and CDR2 sequences are SNHLY and FYNNEI. Assay used: immunoSEQ multiplex PCR; TCRdb lists only in-frame clones, some missing. The sample shows around 450,000 clones, roughly nine tenths of them seen only once.

This TCR came from a person between 18 and 65 years old who received the Ad26.COV2.S COVID-19 vaccine or a placebo. This rearrangement joins TRBV2 to TRBJ2-3, with unresolved D. Source: peripheral blood, taken in a trial of Ad26.COV2.S vaccine versus placebo. The CDR3: CASKTDTQYF. Here the CDR3 DNA reads TGTGCCAGCAAAACAGATACGCAGTATTTT.